This TCR beta chain was sequenced for a study of CD8+ T cells in alopecia areata. Study-level findings and limits: Affected scalp, especially in alopecia totalis/universalis, had a higher clonality than normal scalp did.

RNA was isolated and reverse transcribed to cDNA, the sequencing template. Libraries were prepared by immunoSEQ multiplex PCR; TCRdb keeps only in-frame clonotypes and omits some of them. The sample holds around 150,000 clones, 55% to 65% seen once. On this clone: No antigen is known for it.

The CDR3 is 11 amino acids. V lost 4 bases to trimming and J lost 12 bases, with 15 bases between them. Germline values: CDR1 SQVTM, CDR2 ANQGSEA. Sorted out of PBMCs were CD4+ T cells and CD8+ T cells. Sequenced sample: CD4+ T cells sorted from blood. This chain connects TRBV29-1 to TRBJ1-1; D perhaps matches TRBD1 (5 bases). The receptor was derived from a human donor in good health. CDR3 amino acids: CSVVGEKLTFF. Written as DNA, the CDR3 is TGCAGCGTTGTGGGGGAAAAGTTAACTTTCTTT.